A selection of T cell receptor beta chains follows, all from one sample in a study of prognosis after radiotherapy for stage I lung cancer. From the multiplex PCR reads, TCRdb called clonotypes with MiXCR, one entry per CDR3 protein. The sample consists of around 30,000 distinct CDR3 sequences, about 30% of them appearing once. The specimen comprised PBMCs, sampled before or after stereotactic body radiation therapy (not recorded which). These receptors originate from a donor over 45 with non-small cell lung cancer. The conserved cysteine and the conserved F or W are not part of the CDR3 here.

V gene: TRBV5-1; J gene: TRBJ1-1; CDR3 protein: AISLPGPGTEAF
V gene: TRBV29-1; J gene: TRBJ1-3; CDR3 protein: SVVLYLDSGNTIY
V gene: TRBV15; J gene: TRBJ1-5; CDR3 protein: ATSSSCDREYQPQH
V gene: TRBV15; J gene: TRBJ2-3; CDR3 protein: ATSSAAGTDTQY
V gene: TRBV5-1; J gene: TRBJ2-4; CDR3 protein: ASSLTLAKNIQY
V gene: TRBV5-4; J gene: TRBJ2-6; CDR3 protein: ASSLGGGSSGANVLT
V gene: TRBV30; J gene: TRBJ2-3; CDR3 protein: AWSRLAVHSTDTQY
V gene: TRBV12-3/TRBV12-4; J gene: TRBJ2-3; CDR3 protein: ASSPPGRGGRQY
V gene: TRBV5-1; J gene: TRBJ2-7; CDR3 protein: ASSLGGTSGLNVQY
V gene: TRBV15; J gene: TRBJ2-3; CDR3 protein: ATSRDPSTYTDTQY
V gene: TRBV24-1; J gene: TRBJ2-7; CDR3 protein: ATSDASDEGDEQY
V gene: TRBV24-1; J gene: TRBJ2-1; CDR3 protein: ATSDSLGTALEQF
V gene: TRBV10-3; J gene: TRBJ1-1; CDR3 protein: AISELRNTEAF
V gene: TRBV6-1; J gene: TRBJ1-5; CDR3 protein: ASSELRGQGVGQPQH
V gene: TRBV12-3/TRBV12-4; J gene: TRBJ1-4; CDR3 protein: ASRYRVNEKLF
V gene: TRBV6-1; J gene: TRBJ2-7; CDR3 protein: ASSSLRGDRPH
V gene: TRBV9; J gene: TRBJ2-2; CDR3 protein: ASSEQGAYGELF
V gene: TRBV24-1; J gene: TRBJ2-1; CDR3 protein: ATGTSGGIYEQF
V gene: TRBV6-1; J gene: TRBJ2-1; CDR3 protein: ASSESISDCEQF
V gene: TRBV10-3; J gene: TRBJ1-6; CDR3 protein: AISRDSFHNSPLH
V gene: TRBV5-4; J gene: TRBJ1-6; CDR3 protein: ASSSSGRGNSPLH
V gene: TRBV7-3; J gene: TRBJ2-2; CDR3 protein: ASSSFAGGSAGELF
V gene: TRBV20-1; J gene: TRBJ2-5; CDR3 protein: SAIRTSRETQY
V gene: TRBV28; J gene: TRBJ1-1; CDR3 protein: ASSQPGGSGSTEAF
V gene: TRBV24-1; J gene: TRBJ2-3; CDR3 protein: ATSPSGTSGSTDTQY
V gene: TRBV5-1; J gene: TRBJ1-1; CDR3 protein: ASSLVGFLGDEAF
V gene: TRBV12-3/TRBV12-4; J gene: TRBJ2-7; CDR3 protein: ASRRQGSTYEQY
V gene: TRBV18; J gene: TRBJ1-2; CDR3 protein: ASSPKEFVHGYT
V gene: TRBV30; J gene: TRBJ1-4; CDR3 protein: AWSEDRGYEKLF
V gene: TRBV5-5; J gene: TRBJ2-2; CDR3 protein: ASSLGLTYNTGELF
V gene: TRBV20-1; J gene: TRBJ2-7; CDR3 protein: SARAPNGYEQY
V gene: TRBV25-1; J gene: TRBJ2-7; CDR3 protein: ASSGSSKHSYEQY
V gene: TRBV7-9; J gene: TRBJ1-1; CDR3 protein: ASSFKTGGLTEAF
V gene: TRBV12-3/TRBV12-4; J gene: TRBJ2-5; CDR3 protein: ASSSLPDRVESQY
V gene: TRBV3-1; J gene: TRBJ2-3; CDR3 protein: ASSQDGTSTSTQY
V gene: TRBV24-1; J gene: TRBJ2-2; CDR3 protein: ATSDLGDGELF
V gene: TRBV7-9; J gene: TRBJ1-4; CDR3 protein: ASSSGGRGLRNEKLF
V gene: TRBV2; J gene: TRBJ2-5; CDR3 protein: ASSEQGAEGTQY
V gene: TRBV11-2; J gene: TRBJ2-4; CDR3 protein: ASAELGVLIQY
V gene: TRBV2; J gene: TRBJ2-5; CDR3 protein: ASKEREGTQY
V gene: TRBV5-1; J gene: TRBJ2-7; CDR3 protein: ASSQGQGVIYEQY
V gene: TRBV20-1; J gene: TRBJ2-1; CDR3 protein: SAWTSPEQF
V gene: TRBV13; J gene: TRBJ2-7; CDR3 protein: ASSAPGEGYEQY
V gene: TRBV29-1; J gene: TRBJ2-1; CDR3 protein: SVEQREEF
V gene: TRBV5-1; J gene: TRBJ2-2; CDR3 protein: ASSGGLGENTGELF
V gene: TRBV9; J gene: TRBJ2-1; CDR3 protein: ASSLGLAGPVSYNEQF